These 13 T cell receptor beta chains originate from one sample sequenced in a study of blood T cell repertoires in COVID-19. Using immunoSEQ multiplex PCR, the repertoire was profiled, and TCRdb retains in-frame clones only, with some absent. Here the sample spans about 210,000 clones, 70% to 90% being singletons. The specimen was peripheral blood. The receptors come from a human donor in a cohort sampled during active COVID-19.

The rearrangement joins TRBV2 to TRBJ2-2, with 9 bases identical to TRBD1. The V segment lost 2 bases and the J segment 8 bases; nucleotides outside the gene matches: 6. This CDR3 contains 15 residues. CDR1 SNHLY and CDR2 FYNNEI come from the germline V gene. CDR3 sequence (DNA): TGTGCCAGCAGTGAAAACCAACAGGGGGCGGGGGAGCTGTTTTTT. It yields the protein CASSENQQGAGELFF.

The V gene is TRBV20-1, the J gene TRBJ2-2; possibly TRBD1 for D (7 bases). Germline CDR1 reads DFQATT; CDR2 reads SNEGSKA (reference sequence). This CDR3 has 15 residues. Trimming cost V 3 bases and J 5 bases, with 16 bases left between them. The CDR3 nucleotides are TGCAGTGCTAGTCCTCAGGGGGGTGGTACCGGGGAGCTGTTTTTT. Protein: CSASPQGGGTGELFF.

This clone was counted between two and nine times. The chain is built from TRBV29-1 and TRBJ1-4, with 7 nucleotides matching TRBD1. V lost 5 bases to trimming and J lost 8 bases; unmatched junction nucleotides: 8. This CDR3 contains 13 residues. From germline, CDR1 is SQVTM and CDR2 ANQGSEA. The CDR3 here is CSVRGRSREKLFF. In DNA, the CDR3 is TGCAGCGTTAGGGGGCGTTCGAGAGAAAAACTGTTTTTT.

J is TRBJ2-1 and V is TRBV4-1; TRBD2 matches at 8 bases. Germline CDR1 and CDR2: MGHRA and YSYEKL. V lost 0 bases to trimming and J lost 9 bases; unmatched junction nucleotides: 10. The CDR3 has 16 amino acids. The CDR3 DNA follows: TGCGCCAGCAGCCAAGATCCCCCGACTAGCGCCGGTGAGCAGTTCTTC. It is translated as CASSQDPPTSAGEQFF.

The J gene is TRBJ2-7, the V gene TRBV28; no definite D call. The germline V gene encodes CDR1 MDHEN and CDR2 SYDVKM. This CDR3 spans 15 amino acids. V shed 7 bases and J shed 0 bases, with 16 bases lying between them. CDR3 region: CASTPRHINSYEQYF. The CDR3 coding sequence is TGTGCCAGCACCCCCAGGCACATCAACTCCTACGAGCAGTACTTC.

The chain is built from TRBV19 and TRBJ1-5; TRBD1 matches 8 bases. Unmatched junction bases numbered 5, after V lost 4 bases and J lost 0 bases. The CDR3 runs 16 residues. Germline assignment: CDR1 LNHDA and CDR2 SQIVND (reference sequence). CDR3 residues: CASSRGQANSNQPQHF. The CDR3 nucleotides read TGTGCCAGTAGTAGGGGACAGGCAAATAGCAATCAGCCCCAGCATTTT.

This clone has only one observation. The chain links TRBV3-1 (or the pseudogene TRBV3-2) to TRBJ1-1; no definite D call. V was clipped by 0 bases and J by 0 bases, with 14 bases between them. This CDR3 has 17 amino acids. Per the germline V gene, CDR1 is LGHDT and CDR2 is YNNKEL (reference sequence). CDR3 sequence: CASSQDLGSAMNTEAFF. CDR3 DNA: TGTGCCAGCAGCCAAGACCTAGGAAGCGCCATGAACACTGAAGCTTTCTTT.

This chain uses TRBV7-9 with TRBJ1-2; tentatively, D is TRBD1 (6 bases). The CDR3 runs to 14 residues. Germline V gene sequence: CDR1 SEHNR, CDR2 FQNEAQ (reference sequence). Trimming took off 1 base at V and 8 bases at J, with 14 bases between the two ends. CDR3 in amino acids: CASSLDRGAEGYTF. In DNA form, the CDR3 reads TGTGCCAGCAGCTTAGACCGGGGGGCAGAAGGCTACACCTTC.

This chain joins TRBV6-6 and TRBJ2-7; 8 nucleotides line up with TRBD2. V was clipped by 6 bases and J by 6 bases; unmatched bases: 10. CDR1 and CDR2 from the germline V gene are MNHNY and SVGAGI (reference sequence). The CDR3 sequence is 14 residues long. CDR3 protein: CASSVGTGGGEQYF. The CDR3 DNA reads as TGTGCCAGCAGCGTGGGGACGGGAGGGGGCGAGCAGTACTTC.

This chain uses TRBV18 with TRBJ1-2; D is unresolved. The CDR3 totals 12 residues. Germline V gene data show CDR1 as KGHSH and CDR2 as LQKENI. The V end lost 6 bases, the J end lost 7 bases, and 12 bases lay between the germline ends. CDR3 amino acids: CASSLREGGYTF. CDR3 in DNA: TGTGCCAGCTCCCTTCGGGAGGGTGGCTACACCTTC.

This chain connects TRBV27 to TRBJ2-6; 8 nucleotides match TRBD1. Germline CDR1 is MNHEY and CDR2 is SMNVEV (reference sequence). The V segment lost 2 bases and the J segment 4 bases; nucleotides outside the gene matches: 1. CDR3 length equals 15 residues. The chain's CDR3 is CASSLRDRGANVLTF. CDR3 DNA sequence: TGTGCCAGCAGTTTAAGGGACAGGGGGGCCAACGTCCTGACTTTC.

This chain connects TRBV5-1 to TRBJ1-2; TRBD1 matches at 9 bases. This CDR3 contains 15 residues. Germline loops: CDR1 SGHRS, CDR2 YFSETQ. Germline trimming cut 2 bases from V and 5 bases from J; bases unmatched to any gene: 7. CDR3 in DNA: TGCGCCAGCAGCTTTACAGGGGGCGATCAATATGGCTACACCTTC. Translating it yields CASSFTGGDQYGYTF.

This chain uses TRBV15 with TRBJ2-3; possible D gene TRBD2, 6 bases. Germline CDR1 reads LNHNV; CDR2 reads YYDKDF (reference sequence). Trimming stripped 9 bases from V and 5 bases from J, with 12 bases between. This CDR3 is built from 12 residues. The DNA of the CDR3 is TGTGCCACGGCTGGAGCGGGAGATACGCAGTATTTT. Encoded protein: CATAGAGDTQYF.